The clone carrying this TCR beta chain was seen only a few times. The antigen remains undetermined. The CDR3 contains 13 residues. V shed 5 bases and J shed 8 bases, with 13 bases lying between them. The V gene's germline CDR1 is GTSNPN and CDR2 SVGIG (reference sequence). The sample is drawn from a study of CD8+ T cells in alopecia areata. Whole-study results and caveats: Researchers report lesional scalp, most notably alopecia totalis/universalis, outstripped normal scalp in clonality.

Extraction of RNA preceded its reverse transcription into cDNA, which served as the sequencing template. Here immunoSEQ multiplex PCR was the method, and the copy in TCRdb shows in-frame clones only, minus some. The data hold 100,000 to 150,000 clones, with approximately 58% observed a single time. The sequence was obtained from a human donor with alopecia areata. The source was CD4+ T cells sorted from blood, collected at week 0. The V call is TRBV30, the J call TRBJ1-6; D remains unclear. CDR3 sequence reads: CAWDASSDSPLHF. CDR3 coding DNA: TGTGCCTGGGATGCATCTTCGGATTCACCCCTCCACTTT.